Presented here are 14 T cell receptor beta chains from one specimen sequenced in a study of early T cells in non-severe SARS-CoV-2 infection. TCRdb re-called the 5' RACE reads with MiXCR, one entry per CDR3 protein. This sample has under 100,000 distinct CDR3 sequences, with approximately 11% found just once. The source material was whole blood. Receptor source: an adult who was a healthcare worker with PCR-confirmed SARS-CoV-2 infection or an uninfected control (not recorded which).

The table lists this clonotype with a count of one. V is TRBV12-3 or TRBV12-4 and J is TRBJ1-1, with 7 bases aligning to TRBD1. V lost 7 bases and J lost 6; bases outside the gene matches: 8. The CDR3 is 13 amino acids. CDR3 in amino acids: CASTSQGISEAFF. The CDR3 nucleotides are TGTGCCAGCACCTCACAGGGGATCTCTGAAGCTTTCTTT.

This sequence joins TRBV28 and TRBJ2-7; D remains ambiguous. The CDR3 length is 12 residues. Germline V gene sequence: CDR1 MDHEN, CDR2 SYDVKM. Trimming took 1 base from V and 1 from J, leaving 2 bases between them. CDR3 loop: CASSLYSYEQYF. The CDR3 nucleotides read TGTGCCAGCAGTTTATATTCCTACGAGCAGTACTTC.

The V call is TRBV5-1, the J call TRBJ2-7; the D is unclear. The CDR3 sequence is 16 residues long. Per the germline V gene, CDR1 is SGHRS and CDR2 is YFSETQ. V lost 1 base and J 2 bases, leaving 16 bases between the germline ends. Here the CDR3 reads CASSLKLGQYPYEQYF. CDR3 sequence (DNA): TGCGCCAGCAGCTTGAAATTAGGTCAGTACCCCTACGAGCAGTACTTC.

This clonotype was counted ten times or more. The rearrangement joins TRBV2 to TRBJ2-5; possible D gene TRBD1, 5 bases. Germline V gene data show CDR1 as SNHLY and CDR2 as FYNNEI. Trimming shortened V by 3 bases and J by 5 bases, and 10 bases separated the two germline ends. This CDR3 comprises 13 residues. Here the CDR3 reads CASSEKGLETQYF. CDR3 DNA sequence: TGTGCCAGCAGTGAGAAGGGGTTGGAGACCCAGTACTTC.

At least ten counts were recorded for this clonotype. The J gene is TRBJ2-3, the V gene TRBV6-1, with unresolved D. Deletions cut 0 bases from V and 6 bases from J, with 13 bases between. Per the germline V gene, CDR1 is MNHNS and CDR2 is SASEGT. The CDR3 has 15 residues. CDR3 protein: CASSEALLLTDTQYF. The DNA for the CDR3 is TGTGCCAGCAGTGAAGCGCTGTTGTTAACTGATACGCAGTATTTT.

There are many counts of this clonotype. The genes are TRBV3-1 and TRBJ1-5; D perhaps matches TRBD1 (5 bases). Trimming stripped 4 bases from V and 3 bases from J, with 16 bases between. Germline V gene lookup returns CDR1 LGHDT and CDR2 YNNKEL (reference sequence). The CDR3 sequence is 16 residues long. For the CDR3, the DNA is TGTGCCAGCAGCCGCTCGGGACTTACCTTCAATCAGCCCCAGCATTTT. This encodes CASSRSGLTFNQPQHF. The complete variable domain, with remaining parts taken from reference TRBV3-1 and TRBJ1-5, reads DTAVSQTPKYLVTQMGNDKSIKCEQNLGHDTMYWYKQDSKKFLKIMFSYNNKELIINETVPNRFSPKSPDKAHLNLHINSLELGDSAVYFCASSRSGLTFNQPQHFGDGTRLSIL.

This clonotype was detected only a few times. V is TRBV7-9 and J is TRBJ1-1; D might be TRBD1 (5 bases). Trimming took off 5 bases at V and 3 bases at J, with 16 bases between the two ends. The CDR3 sequence is 15 residues long. Germline loops: CDR1 SEHNR, CDR2 FQNEAQ (reference sequence). The CDR3 protein is CASSPGTGGHTEAFF. The CDR3 nucleotides are TGTGCCAGCAGCCCGGGCACGGGGGGTCACACTGAAGCTTTCTTT.

V usage is TRBV11-2 and J usage is TRBJ2-2; D ambiguous. The germline gives CDR1 SGHAT, CDR2 FQNNGV. The CDR3 runs to 13 residues. Trimming shortened V by 4 bases and J by 0 bases, and 3 bases separated the two germline ends. This CDR3 reads CASSYTNTGELFF. CDR3 bases: TGTGCCAGCAGCTACACGAACACCGGGGAGCTGTTTTTT.

This clonotype has at least ten counts. The chain carries TRBV19 and TRBJ2-7, with 7 nucleotides matching TRBD1. The junction had 4 bases not matched to a gene; V was cut back by 1 base and J by 4 bases. The V gene's germline CDR1 is LNHDA and CDR2 SQIVND (reference sequence). The CDR3 covers 14 residues. The CDR3 here is CASSIVQGSYEQYF. CDR3 coding DNA: TGTGCCAGTAGTATAGTACAGGGGAGTTACGAGCAGTACTTC.

This clonotype was counted between two and nine times. This chain links TRBV28 with TRBJ1-2, with TRBD1 matching over 9 bases. V lost 6 bases and J lost 7; bases outside the gene matches: 12. The CDR3 is 15 amino acids. Germline-derived CDR1 and CDR2 are MDHEN and SYDVKM. This CDR3 reads CASSSTATGGGGYTF. CDR3 coding DNA: TGTGCCAGCAGCTCTACCGCGACAGGGGGAGGTGGCTACACCTTC.

There are a few counts of this clonotype. This chain uses TRBV24-1 with TRBJ2-1; the match to TRBD2 covers 11 bases. CDR3 length equals 17 residues. The V segment lost 4 bases and the J segment 6 bases; nucleotides outside the gene matches: 10. Germline loops: CDR1 KGHDR, CDR2 SFDVKD. Written as DNA, the CDR3 is TGTGCCACCAGTGAGGGAGGAACTAGCGGGGGCCTCAATGAGCAGTTCTTC. Translation gives CATSEGGTSGGLNEQFF.

Only a few counts were recorded for this clonotype. The V and J genes are TRBV28 and TRBJ1-4; D perhaps matches TRBD1 (6 bases). The CDR3 contains 13 residues. Germline CDR1 reads MDHEN; CDR2 reads SYDVKM. DNA of the CDR3: TGTGCTATCGCCGGGGGCCGGTGGGAAAAACTGTTTTTT. Protein sequence: CAIAGGRWEKLFF.

This clonotype was observed a few times. The rearrangement links TRBV5-1 to TRBJ1-6; 8 bases agree with TRBD1. There are 13 residues in the CDR3. Germline CDR1 reads SGHRS; CDR2 reads YFSETQ. V lost 6 bases to trimming and J lost 5 bases; unmatched junction nucleotides: 1. In nucleotides, the CDR3 is TGCGCCAGCATGGGACAGGATAATTCACCCCTCCACTTT. This translates into CASMGQDNSPLHF.

The sample holds a few counts of this clonotype. The chain combines TRBV28 with TRBJ2-1; 11 bases agree with TRBD2. V gave up 4 bases and J gave up 7 bases; unmatched junction bases: 9. Germline V gives CDR1 MDHEN, CDR2 SYDVKM. The CDR3 consists of 16 residues. The CDR3 DNA sequence: TGTGCCAGCAGTTCTGTAGCGGGAGGGCCCATGAATGAGCAGTTCTTC. Translated: CASSSVAGGPMNEQFF.